These T cell receptor beta chains were read from a single sample in a study of shared clonotypes between healthy human individuals. Some clones are missing from TCRdb's copy, which holds only in-frame ones; the method was immunoSEQ multiplex PCR. The sample lists some 2,500,000 clones; just under 95% were seen once. The sequencing input was naive CD4+ T cells from PBMCs. These receptors were obtained from a man between 18 and 29 years old in good health. Some clones in this sample may be carry-over from other donors' samples. Both conserved end residues are part of each CDR3. D genes are given only for firm matches. The listing skips clone size in some rows; elsewhere it reads once, few, many or a size class.

J,V,size,D,DNA,CDR3
TRBJ2-1,TRBV5-1,once,-,TGCGCCAGCAGCTTTGGGGACCGCTACAAAAATGAGCAGTTCTTC,CASSFGDRYKNEQFF
TRBJ2-7,TRBV5-1,-,-,TGCGCCAGCAGCACCGGGCCCACCTACGAGCAGTACTTC,CASSTGPTYEQYF
TRBJ2-5,TRBV6-1,-,TRBD1,TGTGCCAGCATTCTCGGACAGGCCAACCAAGAGACCCAGTACTTC,CASILGQANQETQYF
TRBJ1-2,TRBV2,-,TRBD1,TGTGCCAGCAGGGTGGAAAGGGGGCGGTTCGAGTTTGGCTACACCTTC,CASRVERGRFEFGYTF
TRBJ2-5,TRBV28,-,TRBD1,TGTGCCAGTTACGGACAGGGGGAGAGAGAGACCCAGTACTTC,CASYGQGERETQYF
TRBJ1-1,TRBV27,-,-,TGTGCCAGCAGGCGTCTTGTGAACACTGAAGCTTTCTTT,CASRRLVNTEAFF
TRBJ2-1,TRBV10-1,-,TRBD2,TGCGCCAGCAGTGAGTCGGAGGGCGGGGGTTACAATGAGCAGTTCTTC,CASSESEGGGYNEQFF
TRBJ2-3,TRBV7-2,-,-,TGTGCCAGCAGCCCAGATTTTACAGATACGCAGTATTTT,CASSPDFTDTQYF
TRBJ2-5,TRBV5-1,-,-,TGCGCCAGCAGCTTCCACCAAGAGACCCAGTACTTC,CASSFHQETQYF
TRBJ1-6,TRBV9,-,TRBD1,TGTGCCAGCAGCGGCCAAACAGGGGGTGGGTCACCCCTCCACTTT,CASSGQTGGGSPLHF
TRBJ2-3,TRBV25-1,-,-,TGTGCCAGCAGTTGGGACCCTAACACAGATACGCAGTATTTT,CASSWDPNTDTQYF
TRBJ1-3,TRBV4-1,-,-,TGCGCCAGCAGGCAGATTGGGGGGCGAGGAAACACCATATATTTT,CASRQIGGRGNTIYF
TRBJ1-2,TRBV6-1,-,-,TGTGCCAGCACTGCGCAGGGTTCCTATGGCTACACCTTC,CASTAQGSYGYTF
TRBJ2-1,TRBV2,-,-,TGTGCCAGCAGTGAACGGTTCCCTTCCTACAATGAGCAGTTCTTC,CASSERFPSYNEQFF
TRBJ1-4,TRBV5-1,-,TRBD1,TGCGCCAGCAGCTCGGGACAGGGAAAAGAAAAACTGTTTTTT,CASSSGQGKEKLFF
TRBJ2-2,TRBV30,-,TRBD2,TGTGCCTGGACTAGGGCGGCGGGAGGTTCCGGGGAGCTGTTTTTT,CAWTRAAGGSGELFF
TRBJ2-4,TRBV7-9,-,TRBD2,TGTGCCAGCAGCTTAGCTTGGACTAGCGGGAGGCGAGCCAAAAACATTCAGTACTTC,CASSLAWTSGRRAKNIQYF
TRBJ2-3,TRBV28,-,-,TGTGCCAGCATACGGGACTTCTTCGGCGCAGATACGCAGTATTTT,CASIRDFFGADTQYF
TRBJ1-1,TRBV5-4,few,-,TGTGCCAGCAGCTTGGCCGGCAGTACCATGAGCACTGAAGCTTTCTTT,CASSLAGSTMSTEAFF
TRBJ2-4,TRBV6-6,-,-,TGTGCCAGCAGCCAAGAACGGGGACACCAGTACTTC,CASSQERGHQYF
TRBJ1-5,TRBV5-1,-,-,TGCGCCAGCAGCTGGGGTCCTGCGGGGGGGGCTGAAAATCAGCCCCAGCATTTT,CASSWGPAGGAENQPQHF
TRBJ1-2,TRBV7-2,-,-,TGTGCCAGCAGCTTAGGGGGAGGGGCTGATGGCTACACCTTC,CASSLGGGADGYTF
TRBJ1-1,TRBV6-6,once,-,TGTGCCAGCAGCCTACTGGGGGCGGGGAACACTGAAGCTTTCTTT,CASSLLGAGNTEAFF
TRBJ1-1,TRBV7-2,-,TRBD1,TGTGCCAGCAGCTTATTTCGGACAGGAGTCATGAACACTGAAGCTTTCTTT,CASSLFRTGVMNTEAFF
TRBJ1-2,TRBV10-3,-,-,TGTGCCATCAGTGAGACAACGGGGGAAGGCACCTTC,CAISETTGEGTF
TRBJ2-3,TRBV5-1,-,-,TGCGCCAGCAGATTTGCAGACGGCACAGATACGCAGTATTTT,CASRFADGTDTQYF
TRBJ2-3,TRBV7-2,-,TRBD2,TGTGCCAGCAGCTTAGCGTCTAGCGGGACTCCCCCATATTTT,CASSLASSGTPPYF
TRBJ2-3,TRBV5-1,-,TRBD2,TGCGCCAGCAGCTCCGGGACTAGCGAGAGCACAGATACGCAGTATTTT,CASSSGTSESTDTQYF
TRBJ2-7,TRBV6-1,-,-,TGTGCCAGCAGTGATCAGGGACACATCTCCTACGAGCAGTACTTC,CASSDQGHISYEQYF
TRBJ2-3,TRBV7-2,-,-,TGTGCCAGCAGCTTGGCGCGCAGAGGTACGCAGTATTTT,CASSLARRGTQYF
TRBJ2-1,TRBV18,-,-,TGTGCCAGCTCGACAGAGCGCTCCTACAATGAGCAGTTCTTC,CASSTERSYNEQFF
TRBJ1-3,TRBV4-2,-,-,TGTGCCAGCAGCCAAGGCAACTCTGGAAACACCATATATTTT,CASSQGNSGNTIYF
TRBJ2-7,TRBV19,-,-,TGTGCCAGTAGTATCGGAGGGACGGCGTCCTACGAGCAGTACTTC,CASSIGGTASYEQYF
TRBJ2-5,TRBV6-1,-,TRBD2,TGTGCCAGCAGCCCCAAGGAAGCGGGAGACGAGACCCAGTACTTC,CASSPKEAGDETQYF
TRBJ2-2,TRBV7-6,-,TRBD2,TGTGCCAGCAGCTTCGGACTAGCGGGAGTTGCCGGGGAGCTGTTTTTT,CASSFGLAGVAGELFF
TRBJ2-7,TRBV27,once,TRBD1,TGTGCCAGCAGTTTAAGGGGACAGGGGGAAGTGCAGTACTTC,CASSLRGQGEVQYF
TRBJ1-1,TRBV27,-,-,TGTGCCAGCAGTTTAGGCAGGACCTGGAACACTGAAGCTTTCTTT,CASSLGRTWNTEAFF
TRBJ1-5,TRBV2,-,-,TGTGCCAGCAGTGAAAGGTCAGTCCTACAGCCCCAGCATTTT,CASSERSVLQPQHF
TRBJ1-5,TRBV5-8,-,-,TGTGCCAGCAGCGTAGGGGGGTATAGCAATCAGCCCCAGCATTTT,CASSVGGYSNQPQHF
TRBJ2-7,TRBV21-1,-,-,TGTGCCAGCAGCACCACAACCGCTCGTGGCCAGGCTGAGGAGCAGTACTTC,CASSTTTARGQAEEQYF
TRBJ2-1,TRBV9,-,TRBD2,TGTGCCAGCAGCCGGAGTAGGACTAGCGGGAGGGCCGGGACTCACAATGAGCAGTTCTTC,CASSRSRTSGRAGTHNEQFF
TRBJ2-7,TRBV15,-,TRBD1,TGTGCCACCAGCAAGGGACAGGGCTACGAGCAGTACTTC,CATSKGQGYEQYF
TRBJ1-1,TRBV7-9,-,TRBD1,TGTGCCAGCACTGGACAGGCAACCTTGAACACTGAAGCTTTCTTT,CASTGQATLNTEAFF
TRBJ2-7,TRBV7-2,once,-,TGTGCCAGCAGCAGGGCGGGGAGCTACGAGCAGTACTTC,CASSRAGSYEQYF
TRBJ1-2,TRBV28,-,-,TGTGCCAGCAGTACCACGACAGGTGGCTACACCTTC,CASSTTTGGYTF
TRBJ2-2,TRBV28,-,-,TGTGCCAGCACGAGACAGCAACAGGCCGGGGAGCTGTTTTTT,CASTRQQQAGELFF
TRBJ2-3,TRBV5-1,-,-,TGCGCCAGCAGCTTGTCTCTCTCTGGGGCTGGGGATACGCAGTATTTT,CASSLSLSGAGDTQYF
TRBJ2-7,TRBV6-6,-,TRBD1,TGTGCCAGCAGTGGCCGGACAGGGCCGGAGGACGAGCAGTACTTC,CASSGRTGPEDEQYF
TRBJ2-3,TRBV28,-,-,TGTGCCAGCAGTTCGGACCGCACAGATACGCAGTATTTT,CASSSDRTDTQYF
TRBJ1-1,TRBV5-6,-,TRBD1,TGTGCCAGCAGCCCCCGTGCAGGGGGCAAGACTGAAGCTTTCTTT,CASSPRAGGKTEAFF
TRBJ2-2,TRBV11-2,-,-,TGTGCCTCGCAGGGGCCCTCGAACACCGGGGAGCTGTTTTTT,CASQGPSNTGELFF
TRBJ1-3,TRBV28,-,-,TGTGCCAGCAGTGAAACAGGGCGAAACACCATATATTTT,CASSETGRNTIYF
TRBJ2-3,TRBV2,-,-,TGTGCCAGCAGAGAGGACAGCACAGATACGCAGTATTTT,CASREDSTDTQYF
TRBJ1-2,TRBV20-1,few,-,TGCGCTGGTGGGGCCGATGGCTACACCTTC,CAGGADGYTF